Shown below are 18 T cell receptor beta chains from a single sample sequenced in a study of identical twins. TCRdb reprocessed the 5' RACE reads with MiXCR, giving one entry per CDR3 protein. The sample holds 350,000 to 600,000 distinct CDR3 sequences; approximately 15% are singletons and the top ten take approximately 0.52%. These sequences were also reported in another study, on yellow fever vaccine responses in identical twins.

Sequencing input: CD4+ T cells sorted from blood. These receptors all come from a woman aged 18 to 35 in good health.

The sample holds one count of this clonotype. The CDR3 sequence: CASSLVSRGRADTQYF. Here the CDR3 DNA reads TGTGCCAGCAGCTTAGTTAGCAGGGGAAGGGCAGATACGCAGTATTTT. V gene TRBV7-8 combines with J gene TRBJ2-3; D perhaps matches TRBD1 (6 bases). Germline V CDR1 and CDR2: SGHVS, FQNEAQ. The CDR3 is 16 residues long. The V end lost 1 base, the J end lost 4 bases, and 15 bases lay between the germline ends.

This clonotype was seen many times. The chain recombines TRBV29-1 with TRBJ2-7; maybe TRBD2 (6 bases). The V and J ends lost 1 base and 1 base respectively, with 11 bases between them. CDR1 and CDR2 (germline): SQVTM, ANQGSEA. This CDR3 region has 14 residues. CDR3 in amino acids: CSVEGVGGSYEQYF. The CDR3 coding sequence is TGCAGCGTTGAAGGCGTTGGGGGGTCCTACGAGCAGTACTTC.

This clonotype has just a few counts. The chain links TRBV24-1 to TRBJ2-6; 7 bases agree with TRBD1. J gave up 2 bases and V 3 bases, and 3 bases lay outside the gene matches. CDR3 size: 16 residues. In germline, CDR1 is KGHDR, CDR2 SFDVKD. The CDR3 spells CATSDDDRAGANVLTF. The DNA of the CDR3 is TGTGCCACCAGTGATGATGACAGGGCTGGGGCCAACGTCCTGACTTTC.

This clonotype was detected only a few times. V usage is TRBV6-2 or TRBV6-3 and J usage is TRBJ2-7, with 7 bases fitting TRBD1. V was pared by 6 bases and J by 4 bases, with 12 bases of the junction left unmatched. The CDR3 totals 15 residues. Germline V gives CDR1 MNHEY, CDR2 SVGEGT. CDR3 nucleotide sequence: TGTGCCAGCAGATCCCGACAGGGAAATTTGTACGAGCAGTACTTC. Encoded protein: CASRSRQGNLYEQYF.

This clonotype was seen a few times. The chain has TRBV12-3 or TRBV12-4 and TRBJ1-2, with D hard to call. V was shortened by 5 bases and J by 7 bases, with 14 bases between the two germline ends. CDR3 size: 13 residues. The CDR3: CASSPKLASGYTF. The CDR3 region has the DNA TGTGCCAGCAGTCCAAAATTGGCGAGTGGCTACACCTTC.

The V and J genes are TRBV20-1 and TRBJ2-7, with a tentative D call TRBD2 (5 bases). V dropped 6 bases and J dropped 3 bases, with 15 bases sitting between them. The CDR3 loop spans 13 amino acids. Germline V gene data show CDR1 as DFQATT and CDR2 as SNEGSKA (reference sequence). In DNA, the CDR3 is TGCAGTGCCTCGCCCCAAGCGGACTACGAGCAGTACTTC. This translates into CSASPQADYEQYF.

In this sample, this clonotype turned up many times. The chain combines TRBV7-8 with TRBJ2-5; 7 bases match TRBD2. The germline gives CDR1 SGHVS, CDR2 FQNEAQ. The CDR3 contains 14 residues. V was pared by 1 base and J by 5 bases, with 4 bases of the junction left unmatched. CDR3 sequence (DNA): TGTGCCAGCAGCTTAGGCGCTAGCGGCGAGACCCAGTACTTC. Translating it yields CASSLGASGETQYF.

This CDR3 is CASRVVTYEQYF. CDR3 DNA sequence: TGTGCCAGCAGGGTGGTGACCTACGAGCAGTACTTC. The chain has TRBV2 and TRBJ2-7; no clear D gene. V lost 6 bases, J lost 2 bases, and 8 bases lay in between. Germline CDR1 is SNHLY and CDR2 is FYNNEI. This CDR3 region has 12 residues.

DNA of the CDR3: TGTGCCAGCAGTTTTTCCCGGGACAGGGAGTACGAGCAGTACTTC. This translates into CASSFSRDREYEQYF. The J gene is TRBJ2-7, the V gene TRBV7-8; 9 bases map to TRBD1. This CDR3 has 15 residues. Germline CDR1 and CDR2: SGHVS and FQNEAQ. V was pared by 6 bases and J by 4 bases, with 10 bases of the junction left unmatched.

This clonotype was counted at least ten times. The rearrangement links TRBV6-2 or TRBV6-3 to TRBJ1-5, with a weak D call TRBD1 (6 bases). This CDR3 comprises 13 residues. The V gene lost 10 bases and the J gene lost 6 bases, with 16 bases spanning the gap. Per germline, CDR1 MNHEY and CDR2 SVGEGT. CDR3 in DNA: TGTGCCACCACAACAGGGCTGAGTCAGCCCCAGCATTTT. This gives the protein CATTTGLSQPQHF.

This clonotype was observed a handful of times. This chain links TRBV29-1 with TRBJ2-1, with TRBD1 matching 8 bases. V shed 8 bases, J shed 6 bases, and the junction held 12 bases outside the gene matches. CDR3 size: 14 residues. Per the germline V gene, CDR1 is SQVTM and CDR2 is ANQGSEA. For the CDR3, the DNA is TGCAGCCTCCGGCGGACAGGGCGTCTCAATGAGCAGTTCTTC. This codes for CSLRRTGRLNEQFF.

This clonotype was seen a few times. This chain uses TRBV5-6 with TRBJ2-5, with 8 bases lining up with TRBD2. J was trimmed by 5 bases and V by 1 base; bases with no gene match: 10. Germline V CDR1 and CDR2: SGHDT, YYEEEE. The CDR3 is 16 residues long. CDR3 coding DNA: TGTGCCAGCAGCTTGACACGGGGGGGCCTCCGGGAGACCCAGTACTTC. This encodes CASSLTRGGLRETQYF.

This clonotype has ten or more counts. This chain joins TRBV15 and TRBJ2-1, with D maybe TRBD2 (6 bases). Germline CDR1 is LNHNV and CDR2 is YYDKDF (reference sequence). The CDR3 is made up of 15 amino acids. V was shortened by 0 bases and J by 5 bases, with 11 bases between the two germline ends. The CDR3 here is CATSRDARGDNEQFF. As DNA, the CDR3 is TGTGCCACCAGCAGAGATGCGCGGGGTGACAATGAGCAGTTCTTC.

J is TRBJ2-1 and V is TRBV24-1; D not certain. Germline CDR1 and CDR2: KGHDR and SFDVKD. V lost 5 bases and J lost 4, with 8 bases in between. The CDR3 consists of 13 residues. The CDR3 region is CATSGRSYNEQFF. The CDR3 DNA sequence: TGTGCCACCAGTGGCCGATCTTACAATGAGCAGTTCTTC.

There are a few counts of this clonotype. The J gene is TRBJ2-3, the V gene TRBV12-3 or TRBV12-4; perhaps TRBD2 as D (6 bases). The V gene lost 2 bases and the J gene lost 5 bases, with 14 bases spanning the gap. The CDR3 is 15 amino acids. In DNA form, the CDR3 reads TGTGCCAGCAGTTTATATTCCGGGAGTGGAGATACGCAGTATTTT. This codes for CASSLYSGSGDTQYF.

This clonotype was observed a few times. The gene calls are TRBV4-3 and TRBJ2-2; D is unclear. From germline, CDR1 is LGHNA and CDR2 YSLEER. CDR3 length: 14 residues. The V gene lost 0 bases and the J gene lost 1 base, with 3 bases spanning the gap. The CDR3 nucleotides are TGCGCCAGCAGCCAAGATGTGAACACCGGGGAGCTGTTTTTT. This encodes CASSQDVNTGELFF.

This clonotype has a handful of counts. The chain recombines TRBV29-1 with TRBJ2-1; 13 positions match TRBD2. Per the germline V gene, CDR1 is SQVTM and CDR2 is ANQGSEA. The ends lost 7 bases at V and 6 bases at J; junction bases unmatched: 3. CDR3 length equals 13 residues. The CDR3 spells CSATSGRANEQFF. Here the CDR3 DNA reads TGCAGCGCTACTAGCGGGAGGGCCAATGAGCAGTTCTTC.

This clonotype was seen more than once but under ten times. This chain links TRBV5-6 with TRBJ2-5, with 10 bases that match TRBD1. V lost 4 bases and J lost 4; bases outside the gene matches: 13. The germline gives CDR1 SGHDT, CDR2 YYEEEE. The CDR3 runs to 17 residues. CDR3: CASSPPMTGGGRETQYF. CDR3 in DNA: TGTGCCAGCAGCCCACCAATGACAGGGGGCGGGCGAGAGACCCAGTACTTC.